The rows below give T cell receptor beta chains drawn from one sample of a study of blood T cell repertoires in COVID-19. Assay used: immunoSEQ multiplex PCR; TCRdb lists only in-frame clones, some missing. The table has roughly 210,000 clones, roughly nine tenths seen once; the top ten hold under 2%. The sample was peripheral blood. These receptors were obtained from a man in his 70s with acute or convalescent COVID-19. Both conserved end residues are part of each CDR3. D genes are given only for firm matches. Clone size appears in some rows only: once, few, many, or a class for an expanded clone.

J gene,clone size,V gene,D gene,CDR3 protein,CDR3 DNA
TRBJ2-1,.,TRBV5-4,TRBD2,CASSGGTSRGNNEQFF,TGTGCCAGCAGCGGAGGGACTAGCCGAGGGAACAATGAGCAGTTCTTC
TRBJ1-1,.,TRBV25-1,TRBD1,CASSRAGGLNTEAFF,TGTGCCAGCAGTAGGGCAGGGGGTCTGAACACTGAAGCTTTCTTT
TRBJ1-2,once,TRBV28,.,CASSFEQHYGYTF,TGTGCCAGCAGTTTCGAGCAACACTATGGCTACACCTTC
TRBJ2-1,.,TRBV7-9,.,CASSLVSYNEQFF,TGTGCCAGCAGCTTAGTCAGTTACAATGAGCAGTTCTTC
TRBJ2-1,.,TRBV27,TRBD1,CASSFDRASYNEQFF,TGTGCCAGCAGCTTTGACAGGGCATCCTACAATGAGCAGTTCTTC
TRBJ1-2,.,TRBV20-1,TRBD1,CSASPGQGNYGYTF,TGCAGTGCCAGTCCGGGACAGGGGAACTATGGCTACACCTTC
TRBJ1-5,.,TRBV19,TRBD1,CASSMFGRGRAGEPQHF,TGTGCCAGTAGTATGTTTGGCAGGGGGCGAGCTGGGGAGCCCCAGCATTTT
TRBJ2-3,.,TRBV18,.,CASSQEQRTDTQYF,TGTGCCAGCTCTCAAGAACAGCGCACAGATACGCAGTATTTT
TRBJ2-3,.,TRBV19,TRBD2,CASTESGISTDTQYF,TGTGCCAGTACCGAAAGCGGGATTAGCACAGATACGCAGTATTTT
TRBJ2-3,.,TRBV6-6,.,CASSQLSDSGDTQYF,TGTGCCAGCAGCCAACTAAGCGATTCCGGAGATACGCAGTATTTT
TRBJ1-6,.,TRBV20-1,.,CSASPTGGDNSPLHF,TGCAGTGCTAGTCCTACAGGAGGGGATAATTCACCCCTCCACTTT
TRBJ2-2,.,TRBV7-9,TRBD2,CASSFVAGMSTGELFF,TGTGCCAGCAGCTTCGTAGCGGGAATGAGCACCGGGGAGCTGTTTTTT
TRBJ2-7,.,TRBV19,.,CASSSLGSSSYEQYF,TGTGCCAGTAGTAGTCTCGGGTCGAGCTCCTACGAGCAGTACTTC
TRBJ2-1,.,TRBV4-1,.,CASTQRTNTGNEQFF,TGCGCCAGCACCCAAAGGACTAACACAGGCAATGAGCAGTTCTTC
TRBJ2-7,once,TRBV5-1,.,CASSTGGGAWNEQYF,TGCGCCAGCAGCACTGGTGGGGGCGCGTGGAACGAGCAGTACTTC
TRBJ2-7,.,TRBV4-2,TRBD2,CASSQARAGAKEDEQYF,TGTGCCAGCAGCCAAGCTAGAGCGGGAGCGAAAGAAGACGAGCAGTACTTC
TRBJ2-3,.,TRBV11-2,TRBD2,CASTLSGRKTDTQYF,TGTGCCAGCACCCTTAGCGGGAGGAAGACAGATACGCAGTATTTT
TRBJ1-2,.,TRBV6-5,.,CASSNPPGHIRYTF,TGTGCCAGCAGCAACCCCCCGGGACACATTCGCTACACCTTC
TRBJ2-2,.,TRBV20-1,TRBD2,CSASGRAGSGELFF,TGCAGTGCTAGTGGGAGGGCTGGGTCCGGGGAGCTGTTTTTT
TRBJ2-3,.,TRBV2,.,CASYGGNTDTQYF,TGTGCCAGTTATGGGGGGAACACAGATACGCAGTATTTT
TRBJ2-2,.,TRBV19,TRBD2,CASSIARTRINTGELFF,TGTGCCAGTAGTATAGCTCGGACTAGAATAAACACCGGGGAGCTGTTTTTT
TRBJ1-1,.,TRBV6-5,.,CASSYSIQGFAEAFF,TGTGCCAGCAGTTACTCGATACAGGGTTTCGCTGAAGCTTTCTTT
TRBJ2-7,.,TRBV23-1,.,CASSQSNSYEQYF,TGCGCCAGCAGTCAATCAAACAGCTACGAGCAGTACTTC
TRBJ2-1,.,TRBV5-1,.,CASSLGADNEQFF,TGCGCCAGCAGCTTGGGGGCAGACAATGAGCAGTTCTTC
TRBJ2-1,.,TRBV5-1,.,CASSYRPYYQEQFF,TGCGCCAGCAGCTACCGACCCTACTATCAGGAGCAGTTCTTC
TRBJ2-7,once,TRBV29-1,TRBD1,CSVEIRQGYEQYF,TGCAGCGTTGAAATTCGACAGGGCTACGAGCAGTACTTC
TRBJ2-3,.,TRBV5-1,TRBD2,CASSLTAGVYSDTQYF,TGCGCCAGCAGCTTGACAGCGGGAGTTTACTCAGATACGCAGTATTTT
TRBJ2-7,.,TRBV4-1,.,CASSQVGLAREQYF,TGCGCCAGCAGCCAAGTTGGGCTAGCGAGGGAGCAGTACTTC
TRBJ2-1,once,TRBV5-1,TRBD1,CASSHTGVRGYNEQFF,TGCGCCAGCAGTCATACAGGGGTTAGGGGCTACAATGAGCAGTTCTTC
TRBJ2-1,.,TRBV19,TRBD2,CASSIGGDDNEQFF,TGTGCCAGTAGTATTGGGGGGGATGACAATGAGCAGTTCTTC
TRBJ2-3,.,TRBV7-3,TRBD1,CASSAWDRSTDTQYF,TGTGCCAGCAGCGCGTGGGACAGAAGCACAGATACGCAGTATTTT
TRBJ2-2,.,TRBV7-2,.,CASSLVVANTGELFF,TGTGCCAGCAGCCTAGTAGTCGCGAACACCGGGGAGCTGTTTTTT
TRBJ2-4,.,TRBV5-1,TRBD1,CASSSGGTGQNIQYF,TGCGCCAGCAGCTCCGGTGGGACAGGCCAAAACATTCAGTACTTC
TRBJ2-7,.,TRBV6-2/TRBV6-3,TRBD2,CASSRWTSGRSYEQYF,TGTGCCAGCAGTCGTTGGACTAGCGGGAGATCTTACGAGCAGTACTTC
TRBJ1-2,few,TRBV2,.,CASRDTGNYGYTF,TGTGCCAGCAGGGACACAGGGAACTATGGCTACACCTTC
TRBJ1-1,.,TRBV11-2,.,CATTATENTEAFF,TGTGCCACCACAGCGACAGAGAACACTGAAGCTTTCTTT
TRBJ2-1,.,TRBV4-2,TRBD2,CASSQLLGARTSGNEQFF,TGTGCCAGCAGCCAATTGTTGGGTGCTCGGACTAGCGGTAATGAGCAGTTCTTC
TRBJ2-1,once,TRBV11-3,.,CASSLGGQSPYNEQFF,TGTGCCAGCAGTTTAGGGGGGCAGTCTCCCTACAATGAGCAGTTCTTC
TRBJ1-6,.,TRBV5-8,.,CASSLGGHNSPLHF,TGTGCCAGCAGCCTAGGGGGTCACAATTCACCCCTCCACTTT
TRBJ2-2,.,TRBV7-6,TRBD2,CASSELAGGNTGELFF,TGTGCCAGCAGCGAGCTAGCGGGAGGGAACACCGGGGAGCTGTTTTTT
TRBJ1-2,.,TRBV28,.,CASSPSTLAARDGYTF,TGTGCCAGCAGTCCGTCCACCCTTGCCGCGAGGGATGGCTACACCTTC
TRBJ2-3,.,TRBV7-3,.,CASSYGLGGQGDTQYF,TGTGCCAGCAGCTACGGTCTAGGGGGTCAAGGAGATACGCAGTATTTT
TRBJ1-6,.,TRBV2,.,CASRQGASNSPLHF,TGTGCCAGCAGGCAAGGGGCCTCTAATTCACCCCTCCACTTT
TRBJ1-3,.,TRBV7-8,TRBD1,CASSFATRTGGSGNTIYF,TGTGCCAGCAGCTTCGCAACCCGGACAGGAGGCTCTGGAAACACCATATATTTT
TRBJ1-1,.,TRBV7-2,TRBD1,CASSFSQGAGTEAFF,TGTGCCAGCAGCTTCAGTCAGGGGGCTGGTACTGAAGCTTTCTTT
TRBJ2-5,.,TRBV5-1,.,CASSLAAAETQYF,TGCGCCAGCAGCTTGGCTGCGGCAGAGACCCAGTACTTC
TRBJ1-6,.,TRBV6-6,.,CASSFIGDSPLHF,TGTGCCAGCAGTTTTATCGGGGATTCACCCCTCCACTTT
TRBJ2-4,.,TRBV6-5,TRBD1,CASRGTGKAKNIQYF,TGTGCCAGCCGAGGGACAGGGAAAGCCAAAAACATTCAGTACTTC
TRBJ1-1,once,TRBV19,TRBD1,CASSHRGLNTEAFF,TGTGCCAGTAGTCACAGGGGGCTGAACACTGAAGCTTTCTTT
TRBJ1-1,.,TRBV29-1,TRBD1,CSVRQGNTEAFF,TGCAGCGTAAGACAGGGTAACACTGAAGCTTTCTTT
TRBJ1-1,.,TRBV19,TRBD1,CASSWDRRQAFF,TGTGCCAGTAGTTGGGACAGGCGGCAAGCTTTCTTT